What follows are 10 T cell receptor beta chains derived from one specimen sequenced in a study of CD8 T cells in ankylosing spondylitis. In TCRdb, the 5' RACE reads were re-called with MiXCR into one record per CDR3 protein. The sample has about 130,000 distinct CDR3 sequences; approximately 7.4% are singletons. Sequencing used blood, either unsorted or a sorted T cell fraction (not recorded which). The receptors shown here come from a female donor with ankylosing spondylitis or in good health (not recorded which).

This clonotype has at least ten counts. The V call is TRBV27, the J call TRBJ1-5; D not resolved. Between the trimmed V and J ends, which lost 3 bases and 0 bases, there was a span of 12 bases. The CDR3 extends over 16 amino acids. The germline V gene encodes CDR1 MNHEY and CDR2 SMNVEV (reference sequence). CDR3 region: CASSLASRYSNQPQHF. The CDR3 DNA is TGTGCCAGCAGTTTGGCCTCCCGATATAGCAATCAGCCCCAGCATTTT.

In this sample, this clonotype turned up many times. The chain uses TRBV4-3 and TRBJ1-4, with TRBD1 matching 9 bases. The CDR3 spans 14 residues. Per germline, CDR1 LGHNA and CDR2 YSLEER. The junction had 2 bases not matched to a gene; V was cut back by 4 bases and J by 5 bases. The CDR3 DNA reads TGCGCCAGCAGCCCCGGACAGGGGAATGAAAAACTGTTTTTT. This codes for CASSPGQGNEKLFF.

This chain joins TRBV6-5 and TRBJ1-2, with 8 positions matching TRBD1. V trimming: 6 bases; J trimming: 6 bases; junction bases outside the gene matches: 12. The CDR3 totals 15 residues. Germline loops: CDR1 MNHEY, CDR2 SVGAGI. CDR3 in DNA: TGTGCCAGCAGGGCTACAGGGGGAGGCCCCCATGGCTACACCTTC. It translates to CASRATGGGPHGYTF.

This clonotype came up many times. DNA of the CDR3: TGCGCCAGCAGCTTGGAACAGCTACCCTGGTACGAGCAGTACTTC. As protein: CASSLEQLPWYEQYF. V and J are TRBV5-1 and TRBJ2-7; D uncertain. V lost 0 bases, J lost 4 bases, and 14 bases lay in between. Germline-derived CDR1 and CDR2 are SGHRS and YFSETQ. CDR3 length equals 15 residues.

This clonotype was found many times. V gene TRBV5-1 combines with J gene TRBJ2-2; possibly TRBD2 for D (6 bases). CDR1 is SGHRS, CDR2 YFSETQ, per germline. There are 17 residues in the CDR3. Trimming shortened V by 0 bases and J by 0 bases, and 12 bases separated the two germline ends. The CDR3 protein is CASSLEAGLSNTGELFF. CDR3 coding DNA: TGCGCCAGCAGCTTGGAAGCGGGCCTCTCGAACACCGGGGAGCTGTTTTTT.

There are many counts of this clonotype. The chain couples TRBV20-1 to TRBJ2-5, with D perhaps matching TRBD1 (6 bases). This CDR3 is 13 amino acids long. Per the germline V gene, CDR1 is DFQATT and CDR2 is SNEGSKA (reference sequence). Deletions cut 1 base from V and 6 bases from J, with 12 bases between. The CDR3, as DNA: TGCAGTGCTAGAGGTCAGGGGCCGAAGACCCAGTACTTC. Translation: CSARGQGPKTQYF.

This clonotype was seen many times. J is TRBJ1-2 and V is TRBV29-1, with TRBD1 matching 8 bases. Per the germline V gene, CDR1 is SQVTM and CDR2 is ANQGSEA. The CDR3 is made up of 13 amino acids. V gave up 5 bases and J gave up 6 bases; unmatched junction bases: 8. Written as DNA, the CDR3 is TGCAGCGTTCCCGGACAGGGAGGAAATGGCTACACCTTC. Encoded protein: CSVPGQGGNGYTF.

Ten or more counts support this clonotype. The rearrangement links TRBV9 to TRBJ1-5, with TRBD1 identical over 9 bases. The CDR3 covers 21 residues. The germline V gene encodes CDR1 SGDLS and CDR2 YYNGEE. V shed 0 bases, J shed 0 bases, and the junction held 16 bases outside the gene matches. The CDR3 coding sequence is TGTGCCAGCAGCGTAGTTCGTTGGGGGGACAGGGAACATTATAGCAATCAGCCCCAGCATTTT. Residues: CASSVVRWGDREHYSNQPQHF.

The sample holds many counts of this clonotype. This chain joins TRBV15 and TRBJ2-7; D unresolved. The ends were cut back, 2 bases at V and 1 base at J, with 9 bases in the middle. Germline V lookup: CDR1 LNHNV, CDR2 YYDKDF (reference sequence). This CDR3 comprises 14 residues. This CDR3 is CATSRSAGSYEQYF. The CDR3 DNA sequence: TGTGCCACCAGCAGATCCGCTGGGTCCTACGAGCAGTACTTC.

This clonotype was counted ten times or more. The rearrangement links TRBV5-1 to TRBJ2-3; 8 positions match TRBD2. Trimming at V came to 0 bases and at J to 5 bases, leaving 8 bases not matched to a gene. The CDR3 is 16 residues long. Germline V CDR1 and CDR2: SGHRS, YFSETQ. CDR3 loop: CASSLVLAGNVDTQYF. The CDR3 coding sequence is TGCGCCAGCAGCTTGGTTCTAGCGGGTAACGTAGATACGCAGTATTTT.